This is a list of T cell receptor beta chains from one sample in a study of PD-L1 blockade in urothelial cancer. Repertoires were generated with immunoSEQ multiplex PCR, while TCRdb's copy carries only in-frame clones and drops some. The sample includes about 84,000 clones, around 76% of them seen just once. The sequencing here drew on PBMCs, taken around atezolizumab (anti-PD-L1) treatment. These receptors were collected from a man between 65 and 85 years old with urothelial cancer. CDR3s include the opening cysteine and the closing phenylalanine or tryptophan. The D gene is left open where the match is weak. Clone size is shown for a subset of rows, as once, few, many or a class of expanded clone.

V: TRBV15
D: TRBD1
J: TRBJ1-4
size: -
DNA: TGTGCCACCAGCCCGGACAGGGTTAATGAAAAACTGTTTTTT
CDR3: CATSPDRVNEKLFF

V: TRBV5-1
D: -
J: TRBJ2-5
size: -
DNA: TGCGCCAGCACCCAGACACTAGCAGAAGAGACCCAGTACTTC
CDR3: CASTQTLAEETQYF

V: TRBV7-2
D: -
J: TRBJ2-5
size: -
DNA: TGTGCCAGCAGCCCCCGGGTCCAGCTTGCCCAGTACTTC
CDR3: CASSPRVQLAQYF

V: TRBV6-1
D: -
J: TRBJ2-1
size: -
DNA: TGTGCCAGCAGTGCGCAGGGCAATGAGCAGTTCTTC
CDR3: CASSAQGNEQFF

V: TRBV6-5
D: TRBD1
J: TRBJ2-7
size: -
DNA: TGTGCCAGCAGGTGTATGGACAGGGGGGAGGACGAGCAGTACTTC
CDR3: CASRCMDRGEDEQYF

V: TRBV19
D: TRBD1
J: TRBJ1-2
size: many
DNA: TGTGCCAGTAGTAGCCCGGGACAGGGACGGGACGGCTACACCTTC
CDR3: CASSSPGQGRDGYTF

V: TRBV27
D: -
J: TRBJ1-5
size: once
DNA: TGTGCCAGCAGTTTAAGAGGCGATCAGCCCCAGCATTTT
CDR3: CASSLRGDQPQHF

V: TRBV6-1
D: TRBD2
J: TRBJ2-7
size: -
DNA: TGTGCCAGCGGTAGGAGCGGGGCCAGCTCCTACGAGCAGTACTTC
CDR3: CASGRSGASSYEQYF

V: TRBV11-2
D: TRBD1
J: TRBJ2-1
size: -
DNA: TGTGCCAGCAGCCACGCTGGGACAGGGGTTTCTGAGCAGTTCTTC
CDR3: CASSHAGTGVSEQFF

V: TRBV7-9
D: TRBD1
J: TRBJ1-6
size: -
DNA: TGTGCCAGCACGCGAACCCCGGGACAGGGTGGTTCACCCCTCCACTTT
CDR3: CASTRTPGQGGSPLHF

V: TRBV10-1
D: TRBD2
J: TRBJ2-1
size: -
DNA: TGCGCCAGCAGCACGGGTAGCGGGGGGTACAATGAGCAGTTCTTC
CDR3: CASSTGSGGYNEQFF

V: TRBV2
D: TRBD1
J: TRBJ1-2
size: -
DNA: TGTGCCAGCATCGGGGACAGTTTTAACTATGGCTACACCTTC
CDR3: CASIGDSFNYGYTF

V: TRBV7-2
D: TRBD1
J: TRBJ1-2
size: -
DNA: TGTGCCAGCAGCTTAGCGATGCAGGGGGCTAGCGGCTACACCTTC
CDR3: CASSLAMQGASGYTF

V: TRBV11-3
D: TRBD1
J: TRBJ1-2
size: -
DNA: TGTGCCAGCAGCTCGGGTGGACAGGGAGAGTATGGCTACACCTTC
CDR3: CASSSGGQGEYGYTF

V: TRBV15
D: -
J: TRBJ1-4
size: -
DNA: TGTGCCACCAGCAGTCCTCAACAGCCAACTAATGAAAAACTGTTTTTT
CDR3: CATSSPQQPTNEKLFF

V: TRBV2
D: TRBD2
J: TRBJ2-1
size: -
DNA: TGTGCCAGCAGTGTCCCCGGGACTAGCGGGAGCACCCTCCTTGGGAATGAGCAGTTCTTC
CDR3: CASSVPGTSGSTLLGNEQFF

V: TRBV5-1
D: -
J: TRBJ2-5
size: -
DNA: TGCGCCAGCAGCTTGGAAGGGGGTGAGTGGGAGACCCAGTACTTC
CDR3: CASSLEGGEWETQYF

V: TRBV19
D: -
J: TRBJ1-4
size: -
DNA: TGTGCCAGTAGTATATCTGCGGGAGGTGAAAAACTGTTTTTT
CDR3: CASSISAGGEKLFF

V: TRBV7-2
D: -
J: TRBJ2-3
size: once
DNA: TGTGCCAGCAGCTTGAGCGGCCCCGCTAGAGATACGCAGTATTTT
CDR3: CASSLSGPARDTQYF

V: TRBV7-3
D: -
J: TRBJ1-3
size: -
DNA: TGTGCCAGCAGCTCCGGGTCTGGAAACACCATATATTTT
CDR3: CASSSGSGNTIYF

V: TRBV2
D: TRBD2
J: TRBJ2-5
size: few
DNA: TGTGCCAGCGGGTTAGCGGGAATGGAGACCCAGTACTTC
CDR3: CASGLAGMETQYF

V: TRBV19
D: -
J: TRBJ2-7
size: -
DNA: TGTGCCAGTAGTATAGGGGCGGGTGACCCCTACGAGCAGTACTTC
CDR3: CASSIGAGDPYEQYF

V: TRBV10-3
D: TRBD2
J: TRBJ2-3
size: few
DNA: TGTGCCATCAGTGAGTCGTTCGGTCGCGCGGGAGGAATCACAGATACGCAGTATTTT
CDR3: CAISESFGRAGGITDTQYF

V: TRBV6-5
D: -
J: TRBJ1-5
size: -
DNA: TGTGCCAGCAGTTATCGGGGGAATAGCAATCAGCCCCAGCATTTT
CDR3: CASSYRGNSNQPQHF

V: TRBV18
D: TRBD1
J: TRBJ1-4
size: -
DNA: TGTGCCAGCTCACCAAACAGGGGAGACGAAAAACTGTTTTTT
CDR3: CASSPNRGDEKLFF

V: TRBV30
D: -
J: TRBJ1-1
size: once
DNA: TGTGCCTGGAGTGTACAACAGAACACTGAAGCTTTCTTT
CDR3: CAWSVQQNTEAFF

V: TRBV7-2
D: TRBD1
J: TRBJ2-7
size: -
DNA: TGTGCCAGCAGCTCGGGACAGGGGGTCGAGCAGTACTTC
CDR3: CASSSGQGVEQYF

V: TRBV9
D: -
J: TRBJ2-1
size: -
DNA: TGTGCCAGCAGCGTACTTCGAGACTCCTACAATGAGCAGTTCTTC
CDR3: CASSVLRDSYNEQFF

V: TRBV6-1
D: TRBD1
J: TRBJ1-6
size: -
DNA: TGTGCCAGCAGCCAATTACAGGGGGAAGATTCACCCCTCCACTTT
CDR3: CASSQLQGEDSPLHF

V: TRBV2
D: -
J: TRBJ2-3
size: -
DNA: TGTGCCAGCACACAAAACGGGGCGGGGGCTCCAGATACGCAGTATTTT
CDR3: CASTQNGAGAPDTQYF

V: TRBV6-1
D: TRBD2
J: TRBJ2-5
size: -
DNA: TGTGCCAGCAGGGAGCGGGGAAGACGGGAGACCCAGTACTTC
CDR3: CASRERGRRETQYF

V: TRBV7-2
D: -
J: TRBJ2-2
size: -
DNA: TGTGCCAGCAGCCACCCGGGGGGCCCAAGTAAGACCACCGGGGAGCTGTTTTTT
CDR3: CASSHPGGPSKTTGELFF

V: TRBV6-5
D: TRBD1
J: TRBJ1-1
size: once
DNA: TGTGCCAGCAGTCCAGGGGGCCGGGTAGACACTGAAGCTTTCTTT
CDR3: CASSPGGRVDTEAFF

V: TRBV15
D: TRBD1
J: TRBJ1-1
size: many
DNA: TGTGCCACCAGCGGGAGTTACACAGGGGTTGGTGAAGCTTTCTTT
CDR3: CATSGSYTGVGEAFF

V: TRBV6-5
D: TRBD1
J: TRBJ1-1
size: -
DNA: TGTGCCAGCAGTCACAGGGGGATGAACACTGAAGCTTTCTTT
CDR3: CASSHRGMNTEAFF

V: TRBV27
D: -
J: TRBJ1-1
size: once
DNA: TGTGCCAGCAGCTTCAGGGTCCCGAACACTGAAGCTTTCTTT
CDR3: CASSFRVPNTEAFF

V: TRBV19
D: -
J: TRBJ1-5
size: -
DNA: TGTGCCAGTAGTATCCCTGGCGGGGGGGGCGGCAATCAGCCCCAGCATTTT
CDR3: CASSIPGGGGGNQPQHF

V: TRBV28
D: TRBD1
J: TRBJ1-2
size: few
DNA: TGTGCCAGCAGAGAAACAGGGGGCAAGGAGAGAGGCTACACCTTC
CDR3: CASRETGGKERGYTF

V: TRBV9
D: TRBD1
J: TRBJ2-7
size: -
DNA: TGTGCCAGCAGCGTATCGGACAGGGACTCCTACGAGCAGTACTTC
CDR3: CASSVSDRDSYEQYF

V: TRBV6-1
D: -
J: TRBJ2-7
size: -
DNA: TGTGCCAGCAGTGAAACGTTAGCGGCCGAGCAGTACTTC
CDR3: CASSETLAAEQYF

V: TRBV6-4
D: -
J: TRBJ1-4
size: -
DNA: TGTGCCAGCAGTGACCACAGGGATCGGGGCCGTACTAATGAAAAACTGTTTTTT
CDR3: CASSDHRDRGRTNEKLFF

V: TRBV7-9
D: TRBD1
J: TRBJ2-5
size: -
DNA: TGTGCCAGCAGCTTAGGGTCGGGACAGAAAGAGACCCAGTACTTC
CDR3: CASSLGSGQKETQYF

V: TRBV7-9
D: TRBD1
J: TRBJ2-3
size: -
DNA: TGTGCCAGCAGCTTGTTACTCGGACAGGGCAGCACAGATACGCAGTATTTT
CDR3: CASSLLLGQGSTDTQYF